One and the same sample provided the 9 T cell receptor beta chains below, sequenced in a study of T cells in Graves' hyperthyroidism and ophthalmopathy. Amplification yielded TCR beta CDR3 regions, with RNA transcripts as the source. The primer set for the first-round RT-PCR of the TCR CDR3 was HTBI. TCRdb re-called the multiplex PCR reads through MiXCR, storing one row per CDR3 protein. Of about 360,000 distinct CDR3 sequences detected, more than 20% appear once; the ten largest clones hold roughly 70%. Sequencing was carried out using blood. These receptors were taken from a middle-aged man with Graves' hyperthyroidism.

There are a few counts of this clonotype. The V and J genes are TRBV5-1 and TRBJ2-7, with a weak D call TRBD1 (6 bases). This CDR3 contains 14 residues. V lost 4 bases and J lost 1, with 12 bases in between. Germline V gives CDR1 SGHRS, CDR2 YFSETQ. The CDR3 protein is CASSPDRISYEQYF. DNA of the CDR3: TGCGCCAGCAGCCCCGACAGGATTTCCTACGAGCAGTACTTC.

The CDR3 protein is CASPKDRGPYEQYF. CDR3 sequence (DNA): TGCGCCAGCCCGAAGGACAGGGGGCCTTACGAGCAGTACTTC. The gene calls are TRBV5-1 and TRBJ2-7, with 11 positions matching TRBD1. The V gene's germline CDR1 is SGHRS and CDR2 YFSETQ. With 7 bases clipped from V and 4 bases from J, the junction kept 7 bases outside the gene matches. The CDR3 is 14 residues long.

There are a few counts of this clonotype. The genes are TRBV3-1 and TRBJ2-5; 8 nucleotides line up with TRBD1. The CDR3 covers 15 residues. Per the germline V gene, CDR1 is LGHDT and CDR2 is YNNKEL (reference sequence). Germline trimming cut 1 base from V and 6 bases from J; bases unmatched to any gene: 7. CDR3 protein: CASSQANGQGKTQYF. The CDR3, as DNA: TGTGCCAGCAGCCAAGCGAATGGACAGGGAAAGACCCAGTACTTC.

This clonotype was picked up a small number of times. The chain is built from TRBV5-5 and TRBJ1-6; TRBD1 might be the D (6 bases). V gave up 0 bases and J gave up 6 bases, with 13 bases separating them. The CDR3 is 16 residues long. CDR1 SGHKS and CDR2 YYEKEE come from the germline V gene (reference sequence). CDR3 in amino acids: CASSLDAGAPNSPLHF. CDR3 DNA: TGTGCCAGCAGCTTGGATGCGGGGGCGCCTAATTCACCCCTCCACTTT.

This clonotype has ten or more counts. Sequence at one end of the junction differs from germline and may be a read error. V and J are TRBV5-1 and TRBJ2-1, with D hard to call. The CDR3 consists of 14 residues. In germline, CDR1 is SGHRS, CDR2 YFSETQ. Here the CDR3 DNA reads TGTGCCAGCAGCTTAGTCGGCGGCTACAATGAGCAGTTCTTC. Translation: CASSLVGGYNEQFF. Based on the CDR3 plus reference TRBV5-1 and TRBJ2-1, the full variable domain is KAGVTQTPRYLIKTRGQQVTLSCSPISGHRSVSWYQQTPGQGLQFLFEYFSETQRNKGNFPGRFSGRQFSNSRSEMNVSTLELGDSALYLCASSLVGGYNEQFFGPGTRLTVL.

Only a few counts were recorded for this clonotype. V usage is TRBV2 and J usage is TRBJ2-1; the D is unclear. Germline V lookup: CDR1 SNHLY, CDR2 FYNNEI. V lost 8 bases and J lost 0, with 17 bases in between. This CDR3 spans 16 amino acids. The CDR3 is CASGRIASSSYNEQFF. CDR3 bases: TGTGCCAGCGGACGGATAGCTTCAAGCTCCTACAATGAGCAGTTCTTC.

This clonotype has more than one count but fewer than ten. This rearrangement joins TRBV20-1 to TRBJ2-1; 12 positions match TRBD2. The V segment lost 2 bases and the J segment 7 bases; nucleotides outside the gene matches: 12. The CDR3 loop spans 17 amino acids. Germline-derived CDR1 and CDR2 are DFQATT and SNEGSKA (reference sequence). CDR3 loop: CSARPLRLAGVGNEQFF. CDR3 nucleotide sequence: TGCAGTGCTAGACCCCTGCGACTAGCGGGAGTTGGAAATGAGCAGTTCTTC.

The V and J genes are TRBV6-5 and TRBJ2-3; D gene unclear. In germline, CDR1 is MNHEY, CDR2 SVGAGI. The V gene lost 2 bases and the J gene lost 0 bases, with 9 bases spanning the gap. This CDR3 is 15 amino acids long. The CDR3 here is CASSYLSDSTDTQYF. Here the CDR3 DNA reads TGTGCCAGCAGTTACCTTTCGGACAGCACAGATACGCAGTATTTT.

This clonotype appeared a single time. V and J are TRBV3-1 and TRBJ2-1; 8 bases agree with TRBD2. Germline V lookup: CDR1 LGHDT, CDR2 YNNKEL (reference sequence). The length of the CDR3 is 16 residues. V was pared by 4 bases and J by 5 bases, with 10 bases of the junction left unmatched. The CDR3 here is CASSRPTSGAHNEQFF. In DNA form, the CDR3 reads TGTGCCAGCAGCCGACCTACTAGCGGAGCCCACAATGAGCAGTTCTTC.